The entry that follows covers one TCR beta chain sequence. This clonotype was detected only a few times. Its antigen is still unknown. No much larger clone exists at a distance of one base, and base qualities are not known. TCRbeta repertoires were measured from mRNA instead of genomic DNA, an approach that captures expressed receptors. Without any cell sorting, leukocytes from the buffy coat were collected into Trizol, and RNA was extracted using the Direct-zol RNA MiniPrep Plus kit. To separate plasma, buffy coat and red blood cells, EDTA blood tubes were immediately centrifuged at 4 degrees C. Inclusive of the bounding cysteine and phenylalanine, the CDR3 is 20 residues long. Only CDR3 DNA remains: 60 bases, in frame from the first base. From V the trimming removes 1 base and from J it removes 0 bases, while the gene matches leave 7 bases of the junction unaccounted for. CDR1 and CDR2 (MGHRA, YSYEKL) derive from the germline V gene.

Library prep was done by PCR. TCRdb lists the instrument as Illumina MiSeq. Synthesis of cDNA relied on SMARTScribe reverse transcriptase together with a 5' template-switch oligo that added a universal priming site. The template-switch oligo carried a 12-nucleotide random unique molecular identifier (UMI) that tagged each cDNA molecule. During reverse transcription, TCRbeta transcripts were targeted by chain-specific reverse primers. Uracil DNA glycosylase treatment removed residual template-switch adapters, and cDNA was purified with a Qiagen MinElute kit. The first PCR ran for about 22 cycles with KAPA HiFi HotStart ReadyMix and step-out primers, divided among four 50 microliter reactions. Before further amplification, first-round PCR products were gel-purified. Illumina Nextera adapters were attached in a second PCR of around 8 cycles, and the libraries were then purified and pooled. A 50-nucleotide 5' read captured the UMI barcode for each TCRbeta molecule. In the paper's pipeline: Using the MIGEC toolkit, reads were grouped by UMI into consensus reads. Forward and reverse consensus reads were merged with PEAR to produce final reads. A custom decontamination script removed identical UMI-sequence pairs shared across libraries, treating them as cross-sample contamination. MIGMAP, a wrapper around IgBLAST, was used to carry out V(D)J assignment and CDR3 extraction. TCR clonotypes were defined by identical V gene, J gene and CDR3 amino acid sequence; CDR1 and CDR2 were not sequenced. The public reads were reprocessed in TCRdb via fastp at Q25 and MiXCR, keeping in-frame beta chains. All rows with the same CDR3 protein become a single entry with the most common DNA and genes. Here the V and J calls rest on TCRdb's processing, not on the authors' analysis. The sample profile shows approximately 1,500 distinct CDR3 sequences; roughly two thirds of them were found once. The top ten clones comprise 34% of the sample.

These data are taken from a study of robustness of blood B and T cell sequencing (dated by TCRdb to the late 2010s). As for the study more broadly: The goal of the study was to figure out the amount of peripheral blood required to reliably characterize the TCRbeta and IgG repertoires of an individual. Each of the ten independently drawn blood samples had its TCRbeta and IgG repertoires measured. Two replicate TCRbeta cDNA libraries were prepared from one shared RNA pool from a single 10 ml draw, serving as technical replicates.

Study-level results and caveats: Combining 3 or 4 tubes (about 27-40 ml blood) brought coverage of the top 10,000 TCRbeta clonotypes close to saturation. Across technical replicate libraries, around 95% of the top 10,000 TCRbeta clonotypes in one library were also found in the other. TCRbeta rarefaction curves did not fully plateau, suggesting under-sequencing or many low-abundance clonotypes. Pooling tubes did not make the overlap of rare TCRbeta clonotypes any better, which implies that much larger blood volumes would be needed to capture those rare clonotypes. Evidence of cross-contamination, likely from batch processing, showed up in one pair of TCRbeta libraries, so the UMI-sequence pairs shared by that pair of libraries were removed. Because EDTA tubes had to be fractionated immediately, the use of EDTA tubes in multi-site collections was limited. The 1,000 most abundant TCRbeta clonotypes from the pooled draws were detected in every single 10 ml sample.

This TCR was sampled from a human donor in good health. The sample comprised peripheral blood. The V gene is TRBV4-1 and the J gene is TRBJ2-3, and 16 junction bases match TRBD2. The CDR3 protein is CASSQGGLAGGVRSTDTQYF. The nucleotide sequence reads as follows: TGCGCCAGCAGCCAAGGGGGACTAGCGGGGGGGGTCCGTAGCACAGATACGCAGTATTTT.